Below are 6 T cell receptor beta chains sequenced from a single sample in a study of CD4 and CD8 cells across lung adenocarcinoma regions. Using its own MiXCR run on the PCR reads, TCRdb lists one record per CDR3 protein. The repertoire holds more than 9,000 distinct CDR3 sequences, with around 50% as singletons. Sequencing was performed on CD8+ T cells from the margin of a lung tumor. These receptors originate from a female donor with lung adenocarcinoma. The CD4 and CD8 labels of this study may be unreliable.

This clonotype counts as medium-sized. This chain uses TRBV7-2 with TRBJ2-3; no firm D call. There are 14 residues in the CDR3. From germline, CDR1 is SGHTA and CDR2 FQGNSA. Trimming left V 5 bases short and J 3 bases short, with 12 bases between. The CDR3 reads CASSPEVWTDTQYF. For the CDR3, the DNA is TGTGCCAGCAGCCCAGAAGTCTGGACAGATACGCAGTATTTT.

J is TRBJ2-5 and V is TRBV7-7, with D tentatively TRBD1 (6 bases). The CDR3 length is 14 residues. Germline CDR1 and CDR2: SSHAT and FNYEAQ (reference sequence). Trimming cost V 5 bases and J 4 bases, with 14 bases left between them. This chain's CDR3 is CASSPDRTGETQYF. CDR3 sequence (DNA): TGTGCCAGCAGCCCAGACAGGACGGGAGAGACCCAGTACTTC.

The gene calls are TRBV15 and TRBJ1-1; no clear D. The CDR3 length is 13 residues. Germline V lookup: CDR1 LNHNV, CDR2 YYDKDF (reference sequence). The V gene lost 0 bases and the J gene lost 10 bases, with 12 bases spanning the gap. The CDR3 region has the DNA TGTGCCACCAGCAGAGATGAAGGGATGGGAGCTTTCTTT. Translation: CATSRDEGMGAFF.

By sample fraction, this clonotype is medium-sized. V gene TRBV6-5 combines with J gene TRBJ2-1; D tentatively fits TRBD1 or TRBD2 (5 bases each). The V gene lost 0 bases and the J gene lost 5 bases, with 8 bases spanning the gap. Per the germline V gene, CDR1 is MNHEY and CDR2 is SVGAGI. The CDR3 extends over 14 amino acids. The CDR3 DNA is TGTGCCAGCAGTTACTCGCAGGGAGACAATGAGCAGTTCTTC. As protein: CASSYSQGDNEQFF.

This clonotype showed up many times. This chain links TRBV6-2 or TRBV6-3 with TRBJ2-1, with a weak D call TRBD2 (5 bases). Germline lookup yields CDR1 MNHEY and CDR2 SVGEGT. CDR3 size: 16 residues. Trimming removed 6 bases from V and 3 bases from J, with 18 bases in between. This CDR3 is CASSARNGVIYNEQFF. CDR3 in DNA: TGTGCCAGCAGCGCTCGGAACGGGGTAATCTACAATGAGCAGTTCTTC.

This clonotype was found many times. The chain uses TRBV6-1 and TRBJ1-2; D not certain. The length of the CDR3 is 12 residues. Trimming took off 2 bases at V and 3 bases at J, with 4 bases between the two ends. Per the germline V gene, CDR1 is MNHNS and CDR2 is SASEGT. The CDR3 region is CASSEPDYGYTF. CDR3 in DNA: TGTGCCAGCAGTGAACCGGACTATGGCTACACCTTC.